This TCR beta chain was obtained from a study of T cell repertoires in cytomegalovirus infection. Overall study context: Evidence of both CMV infection and a matching HLA type came from public TCR beta signatures. Regarding the study as a whole: Across the ex vivo response, the dominant clonotypes were HLA-C-restricted CMV-specific TCR beta clonotypes. CMV carriers with the relevant HLA were identified by cumulative public TCR beta family frequency.

TCRdb used MiXCR to reprocess the reads, holding one entry per CDR3 protein. The sample carries about 300,000 distinct CDR3 sequences, about 9.1% recorded once. This clonotype showed up many times. Antigen specificity is unknown. The sequencing input was PBMCs. This sequence was found in a human donor in good health (CMV status not recorded). Some clones in this sample may be carry-over from other donors' samples.

CDR3 sequence (DNA): TGTGCCAGCAGTTACTCGGGCAGCCCGAACACCGGGGAGCTGTTTTTT. Translated: CASSYSGSPNTGELFF. The chain has TRBV6-2 or TRBV6-3 and TRBJ2-2, with D hard to call. The CDR3 is made up of 16 amino acids. V lost 0 bases and J 0 bases, leaving 8 bases between the germline ends. From germline, CDR1 is MNHEY and CDR2 SVGEGT.